Following are 16 T cell receptor beta chains from one sample sequenced in a study of T cells in tuberculosis. Libraries were prepared by immunoSEQ multiplex PCR; TCRdb keeps only in-frame clonotypes and omits some of them. The sample consists of about 29,000 clones, more than 80% of them appearing once. Sequenced: PBMCs. The receptors were gathered from a donor aged 10 to 29 with latent tuberculosis or without tuberculosis infection.

The chain links TRBV5-1 to TRBJ1-2; TRBD1 might be the D (6 bases). Germline V gives CDR1 SGHRS, CDR2 YFSETQ. The CDR3 length is 13 residues. V lost 4 bases to trimming and J lost 4 bases, with 11 bases between them. CDR3 sequence reads: CASSPQGSYGYTF. In DNA, the CDR3 is TGCGCCAGCAGCCCACAGGGAAGCTATGGCTACACCTTC.

This clone was observed a single time. The chain joins TRBV6-6 to TRBJ1-2, with TRBD1 matching over 7 bases. CDR3 length equals 14 residues. Germline CDR1 is MNHNY and CDR2 is SVGAGI (reference sequence). Losses at the gene ends were 4 bases for V and 5 bases for J; bases not matched to a gene: 7. CDR3 bases: TGTGCCAGCAGTTTCCGGGACAGAGCTTATGGCTACACCTTC. It codes for CASSFRDRAYGYTF.

The chain links TRBV7-9 to TRBJ1-2, with TRBD1 matching over 8 bases. V was clipped by 2 bases and J by 4 bases; unmatched bases: 6. The CDR3 extends over 15 amino acids. Looked up from germline, CDR1 is SEHNR and CDR2 is FQNEAQ (reference sequence). In DNA form, the CDR3 reads TGTGCCAGCAGCTTACTGGACAGGGTCGGCTATGGCTACACCTTC. This translates into CASSLLDRVGYGYTF.

The chain employs TRBV21-1 and TRBJ1-4; the table's D call TRBD1 went unverified against the DNA. TRBV21-1 is noted as a pseudogene. CDR3 length equals 16 residues. CDR3: CASRFPRQPLNEKLFF. The DNA of the CDR3 is TGTGCCAGCAGATTTCCTAGACAGCCCCTGAATGAAAAACTGTTTTTT.

The chain has TRBV28 and TRBJ2-2; perhaps TRBD1 as D (6 bases). CDR1 is MDHEN, CDR2 SYDVKM, per germline. V dropped 6 bases and J dropped 5 bases, with 19 bases sitting between them. This CDR3 has 16 residues. In DNA form, the CDR3 reads TGTGCCAGCAGAATCGGCAGGGGTGATCGGACCGGGGAGCTGTTTTTT. As protein: CASRIGRGDRTGELFF. The full variable domain, with the rest looked up from reference TRBV28 and TRBJ2-2, is DVKVTQSSRYLVKRTGEKVFLECVQDMDHENMFWYRQDPGLGLRLIYFSYDVKMKEKGDIPEGYSVSREKKERFSLILESASTNQTSMYLCASRIGRGDRTGELFFGEGSRLTVL.

The chain employs TRBV11-2 and TRBJ2-7, with 10 bases fitting TRBD2. The germline V gene encodes CDR1 SGHAT and CDR2 FQNNGV. After removal of 5 bases from V and 1 base from J, the junction contained 5 bases not matched to a gene. The CDR3 totals 15 residues. The CDR3 loop reads CASSPGLAESYEQYF. CDR3 DNA: TGTGCCAGCAGCCCCGGACTAGCGGAGTCCTACGAGCAGTACTTC.

The rearrangement links TRBV4-2 to TRBJ2-7, with 9 bases that match TRBD1. The CDR3 is made up of 17 amino acids. Unmatched junction bases numbered 10, after V lost 4 bases and J lost 0 bases. Germline V gene lookup returns CDR1 LGHNA and CDR2 YNFKEQ. CDR3 in DNA: TGTGCCAGCAGCCCCTCCCGGGACAGGGATAGCTCCTACGAGCAGTACTTC. As protein: CASSPSRDRDSSYEQYF.

V gene TRBV7-9 combines with J gene TRBJ1-1; TRBD1 is a possible D gene (5 bases). This CDR3 has 14 residues. Between the trimmed V and J ends, which lost 5 bases and 0 bases, there was a span of 10 bases. The germline V gene has CDR1 SEHNR and CDR2 FQNEAQ (reference sequence). CDR3 amino acids: CASSHRLMNTEAFF. CDR3 sequence (DNA): TGTGCCAGCAGCCACAGGTTAATGAACACTGAAGCTTTCTTT. The full variable domain, completed using reference TRBV7-9 and TRBJ1-1, is DTGVSQNPRHKITKRGQNVTFRCDPISEHNRLYWYRQTLGQGPEFLTYFQNEAQLEKSRLLSDRFSAERPKGSFSTLEIQRTEQGDSAMYLCASSHRLMNTEAFFGQGTRLTVV.

This sequence joins TRBV7-9 and TRBJ1-4, with D possibly being TRBD1 (6 bases). The germline CDR1 and CDR2 sequences are SEHNR and FQNEAQ (reference sequence). The CDR3 consists of 15 residues. Trimming stripped 1 base from V and 5 bases from J, with 11 bases between. CDR3: CASSLVITGNEKLFF. CDR3 DNA: TGTGCCAGCAGCTTAGTGATCACAGGGAATGAAAAACTGTTTTTT.

V usage is TRBV27 and J usage is TRBJ2-7, with TRBD1 matching 9 bases. With 6 bases clipped from V and 9 bases from J, the junction kept 12 bases outside the gene matches. The CDR3 has 14 amino acids. Germline lookup yields CDR1 MNHEY and CDR2 SMNVEV (reference sequence). In DNA form, the CDR3 reads TGTGCCAGCAGACGGACGGGACAGGGACACTTGCAGTACTTC. As protein: CASRRTGQGHLQYF.

V is TRBV19 and J is TRBJ2-7, with 7 bases fitting TRBD1. Unmatched junction bases numbered 9, after V lost 6 bases and J lost 4 bases. The CDR3 extends over 14 amino acids. Germline V gene sequence: CDR1 LNHDA, CDR2 SQIVND (reference sequence). CDR3 residues: CASRTGSREYEQYF. The CDR3 DNA reads as TGTGCCAGTAGGACAGGGTCTCGAGAGTACGAGCAGTACTTC.

J is TRBJ2-7 and V is TRBV5-5, with TRBD2 as a possible D gene (6 bases). CDR3 length: 16 amino acids. The germline V gene encodes CDR1 SGHKS and CDR2 YYEKEE (reference sequence). V shed 0 bases and J shed 3 bases, with 16 bases lying between them. This CDR3 is CASSLASGDPRYEQYF. In DNA form, the CDR3 reads TGTGCCAGCAGCTTGGCCTCGGGGGATCCCCGCTACGAGCAGTACTTC. The complete variable domain, with remaining parts taken from reference TRBV5-5 and TRBJ2-7, reads DAGVTQSPTHLIKTRGQQVTLRCSPISGHKSVSWYQQVLGQGPQFIFQYYEKEERGRGNFPDRFSARQFPNYSSELNVNALLLGDSALYLCASSLASGDPRYEQYFGPGTRLTVT.

This clone was observed a single time. This rearrangement joins TRBV4-1 to TRBJ2-3; possible D gene TRBD1, 7 bases. The CDR3 is made up of 19 amino acids. Germline lookup yields CDR1 MGHRA and CDR2 YSYEKL. Trimming took 0 bases from V and 0 from J, leaving 19 bases between them. CDR3 DNA sequence: TGCGCCAGCAGCCAAGATCCGGGGGCGGGACAGACTAGCACAGATACGCAGTATTTT. Amino acid sequence: CASSQDPGAGQTSTDTQYF.

The rearrangement joins TRBV7-2 to TRBJ2-2; TRBD2 agrees at 7 bases. Germline lookup yields CDR1 SGHTA and CDR2 FQGNSA. J gave up 7 bases and V 5 bases, and 7 bases lay outside the gene matches. The CDR3 runs 14 residues. The CDR3 DNA reads TGTGCCAGCAGCGTAAACAGCGGGGTCGGGGAGCTGTTTTTT. This codes for CASSVNSGVGELFF.

A single count supports this clone. V gene TRBV5-1 combines with J gene TRBJ2-3; D possibly corresponds to TRBD1 (6 bases). Trimming removed 4 bases from V and 2 bases from J, with 11 bases in between. CDR1 is SGHRS and CDR2 is YFSETQ in the germline V gene. The CDR3 has 14 residues. The CDR3 sequence: CASSPGQITDTQYF. CDR3 sequence (DNA): TGCGCCAGCAGCCCAGGACAGATCACAGATACGCAGTATTTT. Based on the CDR3 plus reference TRBV5-1 and TRBJ2-3, the full variable domain is KAGVTQTPRYLIKTRGQQVTLSCSPISGHRSVSWYQQTPGQGLQFLFEYFSETQRNKGNFPGRFSGRQFSNSRSEMNVSTLELGDSALYLCASSPGQITDTQYFGPGTRLTVL.

V and J are TRBV5-1 and TRBJ2-7, with 9 nucleotides matching TRBD2. V shed 7 bases, J shed 6 bases, and the junction held 11 bases outside the gene matches. CDR1 SGHRS and CDR2 YFSETQ come from the germline V gene. The CDR3 sequence is 14 residues long. The CDR3 loop is CASAGGTSISEQYF. CDR3 bases: TGCGCCAGCGCCGGTGGGACTAGCATATCCGAGCAGTACTTC.